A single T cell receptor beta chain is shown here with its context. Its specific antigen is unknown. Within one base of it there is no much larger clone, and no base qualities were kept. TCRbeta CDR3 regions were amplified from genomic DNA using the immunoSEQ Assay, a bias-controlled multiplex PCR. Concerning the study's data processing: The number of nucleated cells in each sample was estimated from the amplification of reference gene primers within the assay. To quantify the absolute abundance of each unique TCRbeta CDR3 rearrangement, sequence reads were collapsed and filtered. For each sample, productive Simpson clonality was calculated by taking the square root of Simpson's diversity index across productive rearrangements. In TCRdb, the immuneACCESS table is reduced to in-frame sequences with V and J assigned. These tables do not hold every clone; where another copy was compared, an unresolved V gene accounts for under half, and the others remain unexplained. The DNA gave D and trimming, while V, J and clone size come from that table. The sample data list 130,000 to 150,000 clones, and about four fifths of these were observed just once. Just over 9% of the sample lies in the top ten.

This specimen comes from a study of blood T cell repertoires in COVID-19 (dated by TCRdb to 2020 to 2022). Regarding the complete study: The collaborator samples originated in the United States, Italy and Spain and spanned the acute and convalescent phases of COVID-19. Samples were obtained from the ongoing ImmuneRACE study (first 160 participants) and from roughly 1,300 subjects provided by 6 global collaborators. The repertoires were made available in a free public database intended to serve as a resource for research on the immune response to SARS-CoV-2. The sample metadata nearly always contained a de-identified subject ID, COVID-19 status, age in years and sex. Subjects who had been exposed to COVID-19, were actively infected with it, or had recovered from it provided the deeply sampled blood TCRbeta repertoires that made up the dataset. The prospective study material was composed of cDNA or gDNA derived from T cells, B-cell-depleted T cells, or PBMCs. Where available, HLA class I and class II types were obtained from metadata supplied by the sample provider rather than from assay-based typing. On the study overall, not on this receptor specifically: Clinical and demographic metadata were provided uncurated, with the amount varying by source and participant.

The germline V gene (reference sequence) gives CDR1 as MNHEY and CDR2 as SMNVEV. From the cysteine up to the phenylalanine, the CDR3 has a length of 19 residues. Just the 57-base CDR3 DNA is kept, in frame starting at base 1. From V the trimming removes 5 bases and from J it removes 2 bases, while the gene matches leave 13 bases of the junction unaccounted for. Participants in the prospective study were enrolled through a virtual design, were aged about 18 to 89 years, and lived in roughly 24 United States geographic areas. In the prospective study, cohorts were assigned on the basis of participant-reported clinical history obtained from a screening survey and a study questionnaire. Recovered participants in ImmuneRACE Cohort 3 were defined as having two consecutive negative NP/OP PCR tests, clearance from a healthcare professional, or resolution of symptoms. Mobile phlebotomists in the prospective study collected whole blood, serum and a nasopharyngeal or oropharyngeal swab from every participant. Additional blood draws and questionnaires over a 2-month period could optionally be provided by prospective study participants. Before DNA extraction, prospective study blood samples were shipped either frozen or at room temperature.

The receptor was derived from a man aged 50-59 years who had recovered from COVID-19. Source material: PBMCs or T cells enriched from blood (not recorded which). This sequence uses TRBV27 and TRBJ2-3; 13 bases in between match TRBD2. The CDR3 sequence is CASSRRLAGGIADTDTQYF. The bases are TGTGCCAGCAGTCGGAGACTAGCGGGGGGCATAGCTGACACAGATACGCAGTATTTT.